The 16 T cell receptor beta chains listed next were all sequenced from one sample in a study of shared clonotypes between healthy human individuals. The method was immunoSEQ multiplex PCR; TCRdb's version includes in-frame clones alone and lacks a portion of them. The sample includes about 2.4 million clones, roughly 93% of them seen just once. The material sequenced was naive CD4+ T cells from PBMCs. The subset here: CD45RA+ positively selected. These receptors all stem from a man aged 18 to 30 in good health. Some clones in this sample may be carry-over from other donors' samples.

Comment on this clone: Other DNA sequences in this specimen translate into the identical CDR3. CDR3 in DNA: TGTGCCAGCAGCCAAGACCCCTATCAGCCCCAGCATTTT. Translated: CASSQDPYQPQHF. The genes are TRBV14 and TRBJ1-5; D gene uncertain. The V and J ends lost 0 bases and 5 bases respectively, with 5 bases between them. The CDR3 has 13 residues. Per germline, CDR1 SGHDN and CDR2 FVKESK.

This clone was observed a handful of times. This chain uses TRBV6-1 with TRBJ1-2; 12 nucleotides match TRBD1. The trim removed 6 bases at V and 4 bases at J, leaving 3 bases unmatched. The CDR3 loop spans 14 amino acids. Germline lookup yields CDR1 MNHNS and CDR2 SASEGT. The CDR3 nucleotides are TGTGCCAGCAGCGGGACAGGGGGCCTCTATGGCTACACCTTC. Translating it yields CASSGTGGLYGYTF.

In the case of this clone: Other DNA sequences in the same sample also yield this CDR3. The chain is built from TRBV9 and TRBJ2-1, with 11 bases fitting TRBD2. Germline loops: CDR1 SGDLS, CDR2 YYNGEE. CDR3 size: 16 residues. Germline trimming cut 0 bases from V and 3 bases from J; bases unmatched to any gene: 2. CDR3 nucleotides: TGTGCCAGCAGCGTAGGACTAGCGGGATACTACAATGAGCAGTTCTTC. Translating gives CASSVGLAGYYNEQFF.

The chain combines TRBV6-6 with TRBJ2-2, with 8 bases that match TRBD2. V shed 5 bases, J shed 6 bases, and the junction held 8 bases outside the gene matches. The CDR3 has 15 amino acids. Germline V gene data show CDR1 as MNHNY and CDR2 as SVGAGI (reference sequence). CDR3 protein: CASSPRGALAGELFF. CDR3 DNA sequence: TGTGCCAGCAGTCCGCGGGGGGCCCTCGCCGGGGAGCTGTTTTTT.

The V gene is TRBV6-5, the J gene TRBJ1-1; 7 bases are shared with TRBD1. The CDR3 sequence is 15 residues long. The junction had 8 bases not matched to a gene; V was cut back by 6 bases and J by 1 base. Germline V CDR1 and CDR2: MNHEY, SVGAGI. CDR3 protein: CASRPLQGKNTEAFF. CDR3 sequence (DNA): TGTGCCAGCAGACCCCTACAGGGGAAGAACACTGAAGCTTTCTTT.

This clone was picked up one time. V and J are TRBV27 and TRBJ1-1, with a weak D call TRBD1 (5 bases). Per germline, CDR1 MNHEY and CDR2 SMNVEV (reference sequence). The CDR3 totals 15 residues. V gave up 5 bases and J gave up 5 bases, with 18 bases separating them. The CDR3 bases are TGTGCCAGCAGTATTATGGGGACGGGGCTAACTGAAGCTTTCTTT. It codes for CASSIMGTGLTEAFF.

This clone was found once. Other DNA variants within this sample encode the same CDR3. V and J are TRBV6-5 and TRBJ2-7, with 8 bases matching TRBD2. The V gene end was trimmed by 5 bases and the J gene end by 0 bases; junction bases not matched to a gene: 3. The CDR3 runs to 14 residues. Germline V CDR1 and CDR2: MNHEY, SVGAGI. Written as DNA, the CDR3 is TGTGCCAGCAGTAGGCTAGCGGGCTCCTACGAGCAGTACTTC. This encodes CASSRLAGSYEQYF.

As to this clone: Other DNA sequences within the sample encode an identical CDR3. This chain uses TRBV19 with TRBJ1-1; D is ambiguous. The CDR3 loop spans 13 amino acids. Germline CDR1 reads LNHDA; CDR2 reads SQIVND (reference sequence). The ends were cut back, 1 base at V and 1 base at J, with 4 bases in the middle. In DNA, the CDR3 is TGTGCCAGTAGTATAGTTCGGAACACTGAAGCTTTCTTT. Amino acids: CASSIVRNTEAFF.

This rearrangement joins TRBV28 to TRBJ2-5; 10 bases align to TRBD2. This CDR3 is built from 14 residues. Germline V gene data show CDR1 as MDHEN and CDR2 as SYDVKM. Losses at the gene ends were 5 bases for V and 2 bases for J; bases not matched to a gene: 2. CDR3 sequence: CASSEGLAQETQYF. Here the CDR3 DNA reads TGTGCCAGCAGTGAGGGACTAGCGCAAGAGACCCAGTACTTC.

The count of this clone is one. The chain carries TRBV18 and TRBJ2-3; 8 bases map to TRBD2. The CDR3 loop spans 15 amino acids. CDR1 and CDR2 from the germline V gene are KGHSH and LQKENI. V shed 1 base and J 8 bases; nucleotides not matched to a gene: 8. This CDR3 is CASSPLDSGVGTQYF. The DNA for the CDR3 is TGTGCCAGCTCACCACTGGATAGCGGGGTGGGTACGCAGTATTTT.

The V call is TRBV2, the J call TRBJ2-3; D remains ambiguous. The V end was cut by 5 bases, the J end by 0 bases, with 6 bases between. Germline V gene data show CDR1 as SNHLY and CDR2 as FYNNEI. This CDR3 region has 13 residues. The CDR3 DNA sequence: TGTGCCAGCAGTCTCCAAAGCACAGATACGCAGTATTTT. The encoded protein is CASSLQSTDTQYF.

The chain combines TRBV11-2 with TRBJ2-5; 9 nucleotides match TRBD1. Germline trimming cut 4 bases from V and 4 bases from J; bases unmatched to any gene: 4. The CDR3 is 14 residues long. Looked up from germline, CDR1 is SGHAT and CDR2 is FQNNGV. The CDR3 spells CASSSVQGAETQYF. The CDR3 DNA sequence: TGTGCCAGCAGCTCGGTACAGGGGGCAGAGACCCAGTACTTC.

V is TRBV23-1 and J is TRBJ2-3; D not resolved. TRBV23-1 is known as an ORF, though its function is uncertain. Deletions cut 2 bases from V and 2 bases from J, with 11 bases between. The CDR3 is made up of 15 amino acids. The CDR3 is CASSQGWQSTDTQYF. CDR3 in DNA: TGCGCCAGCAGTCAAGGTTGGCAGTCCACAGATACGCAGTATTTT.

The gene calls are TRBV27 and TRBJ1-1; tentative D call: TRBD1 (5 bases). Per germline, CDR1 MNHEY and CDR2 SMNVEV (reference sequence). V was pared by 3 bases and J by 9 bases, with 17 bases between. This CDR3 is 14 amino acids long. The chain's CDR3 is CASSFPAAGAQAFF. As DNA, the CDR3 is TGTGCCAGCAGTTTCCCCGCGGCCGGGGCCCAAGCTTTCTTT.

J is TRBJ2-5 and V is TRBV18; TRBD1 might be the D (6 bases). The V end lost 0 bases, the J end lost 5 bases, and 16 bases lay between the germline ends. Per the germline V gene, CDR1 is KGHSH and CDR2 is LQKENI. CDR3 length: 16 residues. Written as DNA, the CDR3 is TGTGCCAGCTCACCACCCTCGACCAGGGGCGGGGAGACCCAGTACTTC. Translation gives CASSPPSTRGGETQYF.

With respect to this clone: The sample holds other DNA sequences that translate to the same CDR3. The chain joins TRBV5-1 to TRBJ2-3; D gene unclear. Germline CDR1 reads SGHRS; CDR2 reads YFSETQ. The CDR3 has 14 residues. Deletions cut 4 bases from V and 0 bases from J, with 9 bases between. CDR3 protein: CASSPSSSTDTQYF. Written as DNA, the CDR3 is TGCGCCAGCAGCCCCAGCTCCAGCACAGATACGCAGTATTTT.